This is a list of T cell receptor beta chains from one sample in a study of Ad26.COV2.S vaccination and SARS-CoV-2 variants. Only in-frame clones appear in the TCRdb table, and some are missing; sequencing was by immunoSEQ multiplex PCR. The sample lists hundreds of thousands of clones, about 91% occurring once. The sequences come from peripheral blood, collected in a trial of Ad26.COV2.S vaccine versus placebo. These receptors originate from a person between 18 and 59 years old who received the Ad26.COV2.S COVID-19 vaccine or a placebo. CDR3s include the opening cysteine and the closing phenylalanine or tryptophan. D genes are given only for firm matches. Only part of the rows carry a size: once, few, many, or a class if the clone is expanded.

j_call clone_size v_call d_call cdr3_nt cdr3_aa
TRBJ2-5 NA TRBV7-2 TRBD2 TGTGCCAGCAGCTTTATCCTAGCGGGAGGGCAAGAGACCCAGTACTTC CASSFILAGGQETQYF
TRBJ1-3 NA TRBV4-1 NA TGCGCCAGCAGCCAAGGACAGGCAAACACCATATATTTT CASSQGQANTIYF
TRBJ2-2 NA TRBV6-5 NA TGTGCCAGCCACTCCGGTGGTGCGGGCAGCGGGGAGCTGTTTTTT CASHSGGAGSGELFF
TRBJ1-2 NA TRBV7-3 NA TGTGCCAGCAGCGCCGACAGGAGGTCTGGCTACACCTTC CASSADRRSGYTF
TRBJ2-1 NA TRBV28 TRBD2 TGTGCCAGCAGTACTAGCGGGAACCTACAATGGGAGCAGTTCTTC CASSTSGNLQWEQFF
TRBJ2-3 once TRBV5-1 NA TGCGCCAGCAGCTTGGAACGAGGAACGGGAGATACGCAGTATTTT CASSLERGTGDTQYF
TRBJ2-3 NA TRBV16 TRBD2 TGTGCCAGCAGCTACCCGGGGGGTGCAGATACGCAGTATTTT CASSYPGGADTQYF
TRBJ1-1 NA TRBV6-2/TRBV6-3 NA TGTGCCAGCAGCCGTGTCACTGAAGCTTTCTTT CASSRVTEAFF
TRBJ1-1 NA TRBV2 NA TGTGCCAGCAGTGTTGCCTCAGCTTTCACTGAAGCTTTCTTT CASSVASAFTEAFF
TRBJ1-2 NA TRBV9 NA TGTGCCAGCAGCGTCCCGGATCACCCGACACCGGAGGGCTACACCTTC CASSVPDHPTPEGYTF
TRBJ1-5 few TRBV3-1/TRBV3-2 NA TGTGCCAGCAGCAAATATAGCAATCAGCCCCAGCATTTT CASSKYSNQPQHF
TRBJ1-1 once TRBV2 NA TGTGCCAGCAGCGACGGAATGAACACTGAAGCTTTCTTT CASSDGMNTEAFF
TRBJ2-5 NA TRBV7-9 NA TGTGCCAGCAGCTCATACGGACGCCTTAAAGTCGACCAGTACTTC CASSSYGRLKVDQYF
TRBJ1-1 NA TRBV19 NA TGTGCCAGTAGTATGTTGGGAAGGGGCCTTGTCACTGAAGCTTTCTTT CASSMLGRGLVTEAFF
TRBJ1-3 few TRBV2 NA TGTGCCAGCAGTGTCAGTGGAAACACCATATATTTT CASSVSGNTIYF
TRBJ2-5 NA TRBV3-1/TRBV3-2 NA TGTGCCAGCAGGCCCTTCGTTGGGGGCGGGGGAGAGACCCAGTACTTC CASRPFVGGGGETQYF
TRBJ1-2 once TRBV18 NA TGTGCCAGCTCACCTCAATACCAGACAGGTGCCGGTGGCTACACCTTC CASSPQYQTGAGGYTF
TRBJ1-5 few TRBV10-2 NA TGCGCCAGCAAGGGTGGGATGCGTGAGACCCAGCATTTT CASKGGMRETQHF
TRBJ2-1 NA TRBV10-3 NA TGTGCCTCGGCCGTTAACAATGAGCAGTTCTTC CASAVNNEQFF
TRBJ2-1 NA TRBV28 NA TGTGCCAGCAGTCTAAAGAGCGGAGCCAATGAGCAGTTCTTC CASSLKSGANEQFF
TRBJ2-7 many TRBV5-5 NA TGTGCCAGCAGCTTGCGCAGCAGCTCCTACGAGCAGTACTTC CASSLRSSSYEQYF
TRBJ2-3 NA TRBV4-1 TRBD1 TGCGCCAGCAGCCAGGCACCGGACAGGGGGCGGGTGACAGATACGCAGTATTTT CASSQAPDRGRVTDTQYF
TRBJ2-6 NA TRBV5-1 NA TGCGCCAGCATTGACAGCTCTGGGGCCAACGTCCTGACTTTC CASIDSSGANVLTF
TRBJ2-1 once TRBV18 TRBD2 TGTGCCAGCTCACCCTCTAGCGGGTACAATGAGCAGTTCTTC CASSPSSGYNEQFF
TRBJ1-1 NA TRBV6-5 NA TGTGCCAGCAGTTACTCCGAGAGGACTGAAGCTTTCTTT CASSYSERTEAFF
TRBJ2-4 NA TRBV10-3 NA TGTGCCATCAGCCCCTCAGCGCTAGCCAAAAACATTCAGTACTTC CAISPSALAKNIQYF
TRBJ1-1 NA TRBV18 NA TGTGCCAGCTCACCGCAGGTGGCAGGGGAAACTGAAGCTTTCTTT CASSPQVAGETEAFF
TRBJ1-1 NA TRBV7-9 NA TGTGCCAGCAGCTTAGCCAGAACGAACACTGAAGCTTTCTTT CASSLARTNTEAFF
TRBJ2-3 NA TRBV29-1 NA TGCAGCGTTCGGCCGGCAAGCACAGATACGCAGTATTTT CSVRPASTDTQYF
TRBJ2-2 NA TRBV2 NA TGTGCCAGCAGTGAAGACACCGGGGAGCTGTTTTTT CASSEDTGELFF
TRBJ1-6 NA TRBV2 NA TGTGCCAGCAGTCTCAGGGGTGGGACCTATAATTCACCCCTCCACTTT CASSLRGGTYNSPLHF
TRBJ2-7 NA TRBV7-9 NA TGTGCCAGCTCCATCGGAGGGTTAAGGCACGAGCAGTACTTC CASSIGGLRHEQYF
TRBJ1-5 NA TRBV12-3/TRBV12-4 NA TGTGCCAGCAGTTTAGGGCTAGAACGGCCCCAGCATTTT CASSLGLERPQHF
TRBJ2-7 NA TRBV10-2 NA TGCGCCAGCAAAGTACAGGGCTCCTACGAGCAGTACTTC CASKVQGSYEQYF
TRBJ2-7 NA TRBV28 TRBD1 TGTGCCAGCAAGGACAGGAGCTCCTACGAGCAGTACTTC CASKDRSSYEQYF
TRBJ1-6 NA TRBV6-5 NA TGTGCCAGCAGACAGGTTAATTCACCCCTCCACTTT CASRQVNSPLHF
TRBJ1-4 NA TRBV12-3/TRBV12-4 NA TGTGCCAGCCAGGGTCCGGTCTGGGAAAAACTGTTTTTT CASQGPVWEKLFF
TRBJ2-6 NA TRBV4-2 NA TGTGCCAGCAGCCTCATCGCAGGCTCTGGGGCCAACGTCCTGACTTTC CASSLIAGSGANVLTF
TRBJ2-2 NA TRBV24-1 NA TGTGCCACCACCGCCGGGAGTCCGAACACCGGGGAGCTGTTTTTT CATTAGSPNTGELFF
TRBJ1-3 NA TRBV30 NA TGTGCCTGGAGACAAACAGGGTTACCTTCGAACACCATATATTTT CAWRQTGLPSNTIYF
TRBJ1-2 NA TRBV4-1 NA TGCGCCAGCAGCCAGGGGCAAGGGTTTGGCTACACCTTC CASSQGQGFGYTF
TRBJ2-2 NA TRBV6-5 NA TGTGCCAGCAGTTACAATCGTGTTTACGGGGAGCTGTTTTTT CASSYNRVYGELFF
TRBJ2-5 NA TRBV24-1 NA TGTGCCACCAGTGATTCCGGGGTTATTAGGGAGACCCAGTACTTC CATSDSGVIRETQYF
TRBJ1-5 NA TRBV7-2 NA TGTGCCAGCAGCCCCCAAACAGGACGCAATCAGCCCCAGCATTTT CASSPQTGRNQPQHF
TRBJ1-1 NA TRBV24-1 TRBD1 TGTGCCACCAGTGGCCCAGGGGGCGTTGAAGCTTTCTTT CATSGPGGVEAFF
TRBJ2-2 NA TRBV2 TRBD1 TGTGCCAGCAGTGGCAACAGGGGGGAAACCGGGGAGCTGTTTTTT CASSGNRGETGELFF
TRBJ2-5 once TRBV7-6 NA TGTGCCAGCAGCTTGATCCTACAGGGACGGGAGACCCAGTACTTC CASSLILQGRETQYF
TRBJ2-3 NA TRBV4-2 NA TGTGCCAGCGGCCAAGATTGGGGCCGCCCAGATACGCAGTATTTT CASGQDWGRPDTQYF
TRBJ1-1 once TRBV6-2/TRBV6-3 NA TGTGCCAGCAGTTACCCGGACGCCGCCAGGCAAGCTTTCTTT CASSYPDAARQAFF
TRBJ1-2 NA TRBV5-4 NA TGTGCCAGCAGCTTGGTACAGTCCTATGGCTACACCTTC CASSLVQSYGYTF
TRBJ2-1 NA TRBV3-1/TRBV3-2 TRBD2 TGTGCCAGCAGCCAAGGGACTAGCCCCAATGAGCAGTTCTTC CASSQGTSPNEQFF
TRBJ2-3 NA TRBV6-2/TRBV6-3 NA TGTGCCAGCAGTACACTCTGGGATAGCACAGATACGCAGTATTTT CASSTLWDSTDTQYF
TRBJ1-5 NA TRBV5-1 NA TGCGCCAGCAGTTTCTATGGGGATCTAGAGGAGCCCCAGCATTTT CASSFYGDLEEPQHF
TRBJ1-1 NA TRBV20-1 NA TGCAGTGCTAGTGTGGCAGTAGTCCCGACTGAAGCTTTCTTT CSASVAVVPTEAFF
TRBJ2-2 NA TRBV5-1 TRBD2 TGCGCCAGCCGCTCACTAGCGGGAGACACCGGGGAGCTGTTTTTT CASRSLAGDTGELFF
TRBJ1-1 NA TRBV18 NA TGTGCCAGCTCATCTCAGGGCCTAAACACTGAAGCTTTCTTT CASSSQGLNTEAFF
TRBJ1-1 once TRBV5-4 TRBD1 TGTGCCAGCAGCTGGGGACAGGGGAGAAACACTGAAGCTTTCTTT CASSWGQGRNTEAFF
TRBJ2-1 NA TRBV11-3 NA TGTGCCAGCAGCTCCGGTTCCTACAATGAGCAGTTCTTC CASSSGSYNEQFF
TRBJ1-1 NA TRBV4-1 NA TGCGCCAGCAGCCAAGTCCAGGGTTTCAACACTGAAGCTTTCTTT CASSQVQGFNTEAFF
TRBJ2-7 NA TRBV4-2 NA TGTGCCAGCAGCTACCAAACTGGGGCCTCCTACGAGCAGTACTTC CASSYQTGASYEQYF